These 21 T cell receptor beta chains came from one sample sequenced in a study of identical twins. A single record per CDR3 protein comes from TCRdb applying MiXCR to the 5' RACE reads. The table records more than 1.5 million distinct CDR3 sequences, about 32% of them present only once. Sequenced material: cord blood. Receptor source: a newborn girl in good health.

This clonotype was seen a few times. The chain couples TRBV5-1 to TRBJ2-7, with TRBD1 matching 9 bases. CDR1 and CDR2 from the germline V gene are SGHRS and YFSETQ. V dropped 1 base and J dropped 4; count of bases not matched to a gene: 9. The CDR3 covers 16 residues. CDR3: CASSLLGQGLGYEQYF. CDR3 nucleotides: TGCGCCAGCAGCTTGTTGGGACAGGGCTTAGGATACGAGCAGTACTTC.

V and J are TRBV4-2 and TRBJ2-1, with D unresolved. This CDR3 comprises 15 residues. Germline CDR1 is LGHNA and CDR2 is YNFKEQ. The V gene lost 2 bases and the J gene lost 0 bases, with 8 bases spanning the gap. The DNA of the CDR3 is TGTGCCAGCAGCCAAATCCATGGCTCCTACAATGAGCAGTTCTTC. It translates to CASSQIHGSYNEQFF.

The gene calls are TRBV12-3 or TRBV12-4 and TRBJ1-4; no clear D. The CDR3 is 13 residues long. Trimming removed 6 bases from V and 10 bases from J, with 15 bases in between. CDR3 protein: CASRVGPNGKLFF. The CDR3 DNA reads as TGTGCCAGCAGAGTTGGGCCCAACGGAAAACTGTTTTTT.

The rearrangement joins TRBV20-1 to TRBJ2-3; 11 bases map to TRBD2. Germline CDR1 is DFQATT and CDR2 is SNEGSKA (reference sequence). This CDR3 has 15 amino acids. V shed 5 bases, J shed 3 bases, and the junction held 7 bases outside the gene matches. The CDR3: CSASLAGGPTDTQYF. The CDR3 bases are TGCAGTGCTTCTTTAGCGGGGGGGCCGACAGATACGCAGTATTTT.

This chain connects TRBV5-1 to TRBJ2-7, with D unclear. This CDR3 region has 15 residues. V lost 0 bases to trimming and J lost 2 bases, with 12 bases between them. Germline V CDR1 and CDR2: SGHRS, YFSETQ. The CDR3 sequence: CASSLGVGPAYEQYF. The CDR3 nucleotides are TGCGCCAGCAGCTTGGGGGTAGGGCCCGCCTACGAGCAGTACTTC.

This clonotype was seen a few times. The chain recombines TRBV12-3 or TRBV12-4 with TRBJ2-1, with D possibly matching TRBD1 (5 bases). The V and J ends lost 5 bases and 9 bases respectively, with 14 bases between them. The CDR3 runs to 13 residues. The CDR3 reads CASSTRPQGEQFF. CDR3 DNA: TGTGCCAGCAGTACAAGACCTCAGGGTGAGCAGTTCTTC.

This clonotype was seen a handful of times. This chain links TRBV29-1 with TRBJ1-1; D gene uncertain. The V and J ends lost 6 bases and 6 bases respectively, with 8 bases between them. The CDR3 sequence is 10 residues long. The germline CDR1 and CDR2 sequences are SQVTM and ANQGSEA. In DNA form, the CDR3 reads TGCAGCGTCGGGGAGTCTGAAGCTTTCTTT. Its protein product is CSVGESEAFF.

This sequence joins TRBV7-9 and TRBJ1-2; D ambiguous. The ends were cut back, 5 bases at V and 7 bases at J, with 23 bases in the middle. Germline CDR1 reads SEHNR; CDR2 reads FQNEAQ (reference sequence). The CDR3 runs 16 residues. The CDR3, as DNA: TGTGCCAGCAGCGCTATTGGACCCTCGAGTTACTGTGGCTACACCTTC. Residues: CASSAIGPSSYCGYTF. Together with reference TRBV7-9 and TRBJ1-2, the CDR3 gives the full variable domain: DTGVSQNPRHKITKRGQNVTFRCDPISEHNRLYWYRQTLGQGPEFLTYFQNEAQLEKSRLLSDRFSAERPKGSFSTLEIQRTEQGDSAMYLCASSAIGPSSYCGYTFGSGTRLTVV.

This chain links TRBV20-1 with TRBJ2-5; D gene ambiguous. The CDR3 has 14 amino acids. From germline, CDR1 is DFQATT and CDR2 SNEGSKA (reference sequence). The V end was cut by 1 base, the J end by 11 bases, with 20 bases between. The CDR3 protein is CSARGSAQVSEQYF. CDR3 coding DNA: TGCAGTGCTAGAGGGTCAGCGCAGGTCAGTGAGCAGTACTTC.

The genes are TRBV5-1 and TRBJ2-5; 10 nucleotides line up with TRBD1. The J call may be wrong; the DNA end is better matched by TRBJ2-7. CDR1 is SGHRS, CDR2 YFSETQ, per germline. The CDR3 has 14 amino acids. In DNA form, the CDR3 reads TGCGCCAGCACTTTTTCCGGGACAGGGGACGAGCAGTACTTC. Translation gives CASTFSGTGDEQYF.

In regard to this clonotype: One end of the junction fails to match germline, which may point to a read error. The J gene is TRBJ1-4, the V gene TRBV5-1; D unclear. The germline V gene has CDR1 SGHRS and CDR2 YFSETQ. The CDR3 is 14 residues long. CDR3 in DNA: TGCGCCAGCGGCTTTCATGGAACTAATGAAAAACTGTTTTTT. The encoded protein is CASGFHGTNEKLFF.

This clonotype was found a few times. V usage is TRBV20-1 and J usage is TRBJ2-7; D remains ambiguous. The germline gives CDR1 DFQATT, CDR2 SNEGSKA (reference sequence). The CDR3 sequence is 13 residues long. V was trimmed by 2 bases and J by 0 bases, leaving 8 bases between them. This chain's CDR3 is CSARRILSYEQYF. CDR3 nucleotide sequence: TGCAGTGCTAGAAGGATTCTCTCCTACGAGCAGTACTTC.

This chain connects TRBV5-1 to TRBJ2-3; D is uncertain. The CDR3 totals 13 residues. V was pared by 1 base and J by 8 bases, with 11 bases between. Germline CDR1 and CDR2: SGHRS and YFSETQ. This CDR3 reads CASSLMELSTQYF. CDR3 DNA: TGCGCCAGCAGCTTGATGGAGCTGAGTACGCAGTATTTT.

The CDR3 bases are TGTGCCAGCAGTTTATACCGCTACTCCTACGAGCAGTACTTC. Its protein product is CASSLYRYSYEQYF. The chain carries TRBV12-3 or TRBV12-4 and TRBJ2-7, with D hard to call. Trimming took 2 bases from V and 0 from J, leaving 8 bases between them. The CDR3 sequence is 14 residues long.

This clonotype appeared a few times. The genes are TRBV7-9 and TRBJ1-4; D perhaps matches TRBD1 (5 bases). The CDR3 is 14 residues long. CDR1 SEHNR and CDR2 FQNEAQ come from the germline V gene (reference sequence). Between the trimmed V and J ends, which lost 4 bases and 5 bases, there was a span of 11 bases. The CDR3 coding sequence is TGTGCCAGCAGCTCGGGGCAAGACAATGAAAAACTGTTTTTT. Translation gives CASSSGQDNEKLFF.

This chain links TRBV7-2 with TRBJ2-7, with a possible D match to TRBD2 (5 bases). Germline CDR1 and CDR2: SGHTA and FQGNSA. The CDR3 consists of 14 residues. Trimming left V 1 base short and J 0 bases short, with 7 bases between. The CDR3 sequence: CASSLVANSYEQYF. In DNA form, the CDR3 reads TGTGCCAGCAGCTTAGTAGCGAACTCCTACGAGCAGTACTTC.

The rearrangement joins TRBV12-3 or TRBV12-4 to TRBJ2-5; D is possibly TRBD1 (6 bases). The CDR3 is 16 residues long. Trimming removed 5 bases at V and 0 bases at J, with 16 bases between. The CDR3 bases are TGTGCCAGCAGTCCCGGGACACTCCCTCACCAAGAGACCCAGTACTTC. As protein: CASSPGTLPHQETQYF.

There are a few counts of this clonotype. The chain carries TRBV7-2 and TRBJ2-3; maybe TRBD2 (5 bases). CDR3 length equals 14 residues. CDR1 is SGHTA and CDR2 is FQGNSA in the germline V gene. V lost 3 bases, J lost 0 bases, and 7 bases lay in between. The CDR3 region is CASSFTRSTDTQYF. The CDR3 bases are TGTGCCAGCAGCTTTACTAGAAGCACAGATACGCAGTATTTT.

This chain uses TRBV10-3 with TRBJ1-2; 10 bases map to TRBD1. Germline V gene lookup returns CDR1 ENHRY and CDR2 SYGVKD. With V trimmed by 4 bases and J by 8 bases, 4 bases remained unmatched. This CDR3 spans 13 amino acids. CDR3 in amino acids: CAISGTGGGGYTF. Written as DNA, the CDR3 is TGTGCCATCAGTGGGACAGGGGGAGGCGGCTACACCTTC.

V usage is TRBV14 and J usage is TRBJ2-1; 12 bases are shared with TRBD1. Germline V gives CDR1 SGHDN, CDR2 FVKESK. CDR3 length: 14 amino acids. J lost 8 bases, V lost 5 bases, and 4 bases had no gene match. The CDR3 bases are TGTGCCAGCAGCAGGGGACAGGGGGCGTATGAGCAGTTCTTC. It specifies CASSRGQGAYEQFF.

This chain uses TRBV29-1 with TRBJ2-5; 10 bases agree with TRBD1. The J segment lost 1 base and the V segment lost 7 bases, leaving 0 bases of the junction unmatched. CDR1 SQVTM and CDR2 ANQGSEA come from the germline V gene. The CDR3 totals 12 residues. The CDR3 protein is CSGTGGQETQYF. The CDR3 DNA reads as TGCAGCGGGACAGGGGGCCAAGAGACCCAGTACTTC. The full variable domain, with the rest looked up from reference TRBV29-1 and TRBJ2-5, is SAVISQKPSRDICQRGTSLTIQCQVDSQVTMMFWYRQQPGQSLTLIATANQGSEATYESGFVIDKFPISRPNLTFSTLTVSNMSPEDSSIYLCSGTGGQETQYFGPGTRLLVL.